Included here is one TCR beta chain sequence, with context. No antigen is known for it. Treatment indicated: roughly 19 received Ad26.COV2.S at low or high dose, single or two shots; about 5 received placebo; per-sample allocation not given. After the first vaccine or placebo injection, samples were drawn on day 63. The method was immunoSEQ multiplex PCR; TCRdb's version includes in-frame clones alone and lacks a portion of them. The sample contains roughly 500,000 clones, about 88% of which appear only once. The data stem from a study of Ad26.COV2.S vaccination and SARS-CoV-2 variants. As for the study in general: Dosing was one shot or two shots 56 days apart. Findings of the study overall: It was found that vaccine and placebo recipients had similar non-spike TCR breadth.

The germline V gene has CDR1 MNHEY and CDR2 SVGAGI. V lost 0 bases and J lost 9, with 15 bases in between. The CDR3 loop spans 16 amino acids. J is TRBJ1-6 and V is TRBV6-5; D remains unclear. The clonotype comes from a person aged 18-60 years who received the Ad26.COV2.S COVID-19 vaccine or a placebo. The specimen comprised peripheral blood, sampled in a trial of Ad26.COV2.S vaccine versus placebo. The CDR3 sequence: CASSYSTVPLASPLHF. Here the CDR3 DNA reads TGTGCCAGCAGTTACTCGACCGTCCCTCTTGCTTCACCCCTCCACTTT.